Shown below are 3 T cell receptor beta chains from a single sample sequenced in a study of blood T cell repertoires in COVID-19. Using immunoSEQ multiplex PCR, the repertoire was profiled, and TCRdb retains in-frame clones only, with some absent. The sample records approximately 60,000 clones, more than 70% being singletons. The sequenced material came from peripheral blood. These receptors came from a man aged 55 to 69 with active or convalescent COVID-19.

V gene TRBV6-5 combines with J gene TRBJ1-2; 8 nucleotides line up with TRBD1. CDR3 length: 14 residues. J gave up 2 bases and V 5 bases, and 4 bases lay outside the gene matches. CDR1 is MNHEY, CDR2 SVGAGI, per germline. The CDR3 sequence is CASSPYRGNYGYTF. CDR3 nucleotide sequence: TGTGCCAGCAGTCCATACAGGGGGAACTATGGCTACACCTTC.

The CDR3 reads CATLTGGSNTGELFF. The CDR3 DNA reads as TGTGCCACCCTTACAGGGGGCTCGAACACCGGGGAGCTGTTTTTT. The V and J genes are TRBV15 and TRBJ2-2, with TRBD1 matching 9 bases. The germline CDR1 and CDR2 sequences are LNHNV and YYDKDF (reference sequence). Unmatched junction bases numbered 4, after V lost 8 bases and J lost 0 bases. CDR3 size: 15 residues.

V and J are TRBV5-6 and TRBJ2-7; the D gene is possibly TRBD2 (6 bases). The V and J ends lost 2 bases and 7 bases respectively, with 25 bases between them. CDR3 size: 17 residues. Germline CDR1 reads SGHDT; CDR2 reads YYEEEE. This CDR3 reads CASSLFGGTGEGREQYF. CDR3 nucleotides: TGTGCCAGCAGCTTATTTGGAGGGACGGGAGAAGGGCGGGAGCAGTACTTC.